This T cell receptor beta chain was profiled in a study of cytomegalovirus exposure and HLA in healthy donors. The primer mix had 60 Vbeta and 13 Jbeta primers. Clones were sequenced by immunoSEQ multiplex PCR, and TCRdb holds only the in-frame ones, with some missing. The repertoire holds fewer than 200,000 clones, 60% to 75% seen once, with under 3% in the top ten. Study-wide points: The availability of immune exposure information extended only to CMV serostatus. Cytomegalovirus-associated TCR beta chains were listed, numbering some 170. The study found most TCR sequences rare, yet found some public TCRs in many donors.

Germline CDR1 is LNHDA and CDR2 is SQIVND (reference sequence). V lost 7 bases and J lost 9, with 15 bases in between. This CDR3 is 12 amino acids long. In regard to this clone: Its antigen is as yet unknown.

Sequencing was performed on PBMCs. The V gene is TRBV19, the J gene TRBJ1-1; the D gene is possibly TRBD1 (5 bases). The TCR comes from a woman in her fifties or sixties in good health and CMV-seropositive. CDR3 loop: CASKSGGGQAFF. In nucleotides, the CDR3 is TGTGCCAGTAAGTCCGGGGGTGGCCAAGCTTTCTTT.